These 30 T cell receptor beta chains were sequenced from one sample in a study of blood T cell repertoires in COVID-19. Assay: immunoSEQ multiplex PCR; the TCRdb copy retains only in-frame clones and omits some. The sample comprises around 68,000 clones, about 91% of which are singletons, and roughly 8.8% rests with the top ten. Sequencing used peripheral blood. These receptors originate from a man in his fifties or sixties with active COVID-19.

This clone was counted a single time. The rearrangement uses TRBV6-5 and TRBJ1-1, with a tentative D call TRBD1 (6 bases). Germline lookup yields CDR1 MNHEY and CDR2 SVGAGI. The CDR3 sequence is 15 residues long. The V and J ends lost 0 bases and 1 base respectively, with 9 bases between them. As DNA, the CDR3 is TGTGCCAGCAGTTACTCCTCAGGGGAGAACACTGAAGCTTTCTTT. Translation gives CASSYSSGENTEAFF.

The CDR3 is CASSHRQGGYEQYF. The CDR3 nucleotides read TGCGCCAGCAGCCACAGACAGGGAGGCTACGAGCAGTACTTC. The genes are TRBV4-3 and TRBJ2-7; maybe TRBD1 (7 bases). This CDR3 contains 14 residues. The V gene's germline CDR1 is LGHNA and CDR2 YSLEER. V was trimmed by 3 bases and J by 3 bases, leaving 12 bases between them.

The chain employs TRBV7-3 and TRBJ2-1, with 9 bases fitting TRBD2. The germline CDR1 and CDR2 sequences are SGHTA and FQGTGA. V lost 3 bases to trimming and J lost 8 bases; unmatched junction nucleotides: 8. The length of the CDR3 is 15 residues. The CDR3 here is CASSFGALAGHEQFF. The DNA for the CDR3 is TGTGCCAGCAGCTTTGGGGCACTAGCGGGTCATGAGCAGTTCTTC.

The genes are TRBV2 and TRBJ1-1; D gene uncertain. This CDR3 comprises 11 residues. V lost 7 bases and J lost 0, with 3 bases in between. Germline V gene sequence: CDR1 SNHLY, CDR2 FYNNEI. The CDR3 spells CASTLNTEAFF. The CDR3 DNA is TGTGCCAGCACTCTGAACACTGAAGCTTTCTTT.

The V gene is TRBV6-4, the J gene TRBJ2-1, with 9 bases lining up with TRBD1. Germline lookup yields CDR1 MRHNA and CDR2 SNTAGT. V gave up 5 bases and J gave up 6 bases; unmatched junction bases: 5. The CDR3 length is 14 residues. The CDR3 spells CASSPGQGFNEQFF. The DNA for the CDR3 is TGTGCCAGCAGTCCGGGACAGGGTTTCAATGAGCAGTTCTTC.

The chain links TRBV9 to TRBJ2-6; a possible D gene is TRBD1 (6 bases). This CDR3 is built from 17 residues. V lost 3 bases and J 0 bases, leaving 13 bases between the germline ends. The germline V gene has CDR1 SGDLS and CDR2 YYNGEE. CDR3 nucleotide sequence: TGTGCCAGCAGCGGGGGGCAGGTCGACTCTGGGGCCAACGTCCTGACTTTC. Its translation is CASSGGQVDSGANVLTF.

This chain connects TRBV15 to TRBJ1-2; tentatively, D is TRBD1 (5 bases). V gave up 3 bases and J gave up 0 bases, with 20 bases separating them. Germline CDR1 and CDR2: LNHNV and YYDKDF (reference sequence). The CDR3 extends over 18 amino acids. CDR3 bases: TGTGCCACCAGCAGCTGGCCCAGACAGAACATAGCTAACTATGGCTACACCTTC. The encoded protein is CATSSWPRQNIANYGYTF.

The chain couples TRBV5-1 to TRBJ2-3; weak D call: TRBD1 (5 bases). Germline CDR1 reads SGHRS; CDR2 reads YFSETQ. The CDR3 length is 18 residues. The V and J ends lost 5 bases and 1 base respectively, with 23 bases between them. The CDR3 loop is CASSKNPSGQRGTDTQYF. The CDR3 nucleotides are TGCGCCAGCAGTAAGAACCCCAGTGGACAAAGAGGCACAGATACGCAGTATTTT.

As to this clone: A read error may account for a junction end that differs from germline. The chain uses TRBV4-1 and TRBJ1-4, with D perhaps matching TRBD1 (5 bases). CDR3 length: 14 amino acids. The germline V gene encodes CDR1 MGHRA and CDR2 YSYEKL. The CDR3 reads CANSQARGGEKLFF. CDR3 DNA sequence: TGCGCCAACAGCCAAGCAAGGGGAGGAGAAAAACTGTTTTTT.

This sequence joins TRBV19 and TRBJ2-2, with 8 bases aligning to TRBD1. Germline V gives CDR1 LNHDA, CDR2 SQIVND (reference sequence). This CDR3 is built from 15 residues. The V gene end was trimmed by 3 bases and the J gene end by 4 bases; junction bases not matched to a gene: 4. The CDR3 DNA sequence: TGTGCCAGTAGTATTATAGGACAGGGCACCGGGGAGCTGTTTTTT. Its translation: CASSIIGQGTGELFF.

The chain uses TRBV11-2 and TRBJ2-2; a weak D match, TRBD2 (5 bases). Germline CDR1 SGHAT, CDR2 FQNNGV. This CDR3 region has 16 residues. Trimming cost V 3 bases and J 0 bases, with 11 bases left between them. CDR3 nucleotide sequence: TGTGCCAGCAGCTTGTACCGGGAAGCGAACACCGGGGAGCTGTTTTTT. Encoded protein: CASSLYREANTGELFF.

The chain couples TRBV9 to TRBJ2-2; TRBD1 might be the D (6 bases). Trimming cost V 4 bases and J 0 bases, with 16 bases left between them. Germline CDR1 is SGDLS and CDR2 is YYNGEE. The CDR3 length is 17 residues. This CDR3 is CASSKQGGPANTGELFF. DNA for the CDR3: TGTGCCAGCAGCAAACAGGGTGGCCCGGCGAACACCGGGGAGCTGTTTTTT.

The J gene is TRBJ2-1, the V gene TRBV18; TRBD2 agrees at 13 bases. This CDR3 comprises 15 residues. Germline loops: CDR1 KGHSH, CDR2 LQKENI. With 3 bases clipped from V and 8 bases from J, the junction kept 4 bases outside the gene matches. The CDR3 spells CASSPMTSGGYEQFF. CDR3 DNA sequence: TGTGCCAGCTCACCCATGACTAGCGGGGGGTATGAGCAGTTCTTC.

The chain has TRBV6-2 or TRBV6-3 and TRBJ2-3, with D possibly TRBD1 on 6 matching bases. Trimming shortened V by 2 bases and J by 6 bases, and 12 bases separated the two germline ends. The germline CDR1 and CDR2 sequences are MNHEY and SVGEGT. This CDR3 has 14 residues. In DNA, the CDR3 is TGTGCCAGCAGTTACCTTACTACAGGGGATACGCAGTATTTT. Protein: CASSYLTTGDTQYF.

The chain links TRBV18 to TRBJ2-3, with D unclear. Germline assignment: CDR1 KGHSH and CDR2 LQKENI. The V and J ends lost 0 bases and 1 base respectively, with 5 bases between them. This CDR3 comprises 14 residues. The CDR3 sequence is CASSPPTGTDTQYF. The CDR3 region has the DNA TGTGCCAGCTCACCACCCACAGGCACAGATACGCAGTATTTT.

The chain combines TRBV5-6 with TRBJ2-7; D is ambiguous. The germline V gene encodes CDR1 SGHDT and CDR2 YYEEEE. Trimming removed 0 bases from V and 4 bases from J, with 14 bases in between. CDR3 length: 15 amino acids. CDR3: CASSLVSGAKYEQYF. The CDR3 DNA sequence: TGTGCCAGCAGCTTGGTTTCAGGCGCAAAGTACGAGCAGTACTTC.

The chain's CDR3 is CASSPGGLGGDTQYF. CDR3 bases: TGTGCCAGCAGCCCGGGGGGGCTAGGGGGAGATACGCAGTATTTT. This chain links TRBV7-2 with TRBJ2-3; 8 bases agree with TRBD2. The CDR3 extends over 15 amino acids. CDR1 SGHTA and CDR2 FQGNSA come from the germline V gene. Trimming removed 5 bases from V and 5 bases from J; junction bases left unmatched: 9.

The gene calls are TRBV5-8 and TRBJ2-7, with D maybe TRBD1 (5 bases). The CDR3 runs 12 residues. Per the germline V gene, CDR1 is SGHTS and CDR2 is YDEGEE. Trimming left V 3 bases short and J 3 bases short, with 7 bases between. DNA for the CDR3: TGTGCCAGCAGCTCGGACAACTACGAGCAGTACTTC. It translates to CASSSDNYEQYF.

The V call is TRBV2, the J call TRBJ1-4; weak D call: TRBD1 (6 bases). CDR3 length equals 18 residues. V lost 2 bases and J 2 bases, leaving 18 bases between the germline ends. Per the germline V gene, CDR1 is SNHLY and CDR2 is FYNNEI. The chain's CDR3 is CASSEWGGAGRTNEKLFF. The DNA for the CDR3 is TGTGCCAGCAGTGAATGGGGGGGCGCGGGGCGGACTAATGAAAAACTGTTTTTT.

The J gene is TRBJ2-5, the V gene TRBV5-1; 13 bases align to TRBD2. In germline, CDR1 is SGHRS, CDR2 YFSETQ. With 3 bases clipped from V and 5 bases from J, the junction kept 4 bases outside the gene matches. There are 15 residues in the CDR3. The CDR3 reads CASSYQTSGGETQYF. DNA for the CDR3: TGCGCCAGCAGCTACCAGACTAGCGGGGGGGAGACCCAGTACTTC.

This chain uses TRBV7-9 with TRBJ2-6, with D hard to call. The CDR3 loop spans 17 amino acids. With 2 bases removed from V and 0 bases from J, the gap between germline ends came to 11 bases. Germline loops: CDR1 SEHNR, CDR2 FQNEAQ (reference sequence). The CDR3 region is CASSLFPPLSGANVLTF. The CDR3 nucleotides read TGTGCCAGCAGCTTATTCCCACCACTCTCTGGGGCCAACGTCCTGACTTTC.

V is TRBV6-2 or TRBV6-3 and J is TRBJ2-5; 7 nucleotides align to TRBD2. The V gene's germline CDR1 is MNHEY and CDR2 SVGEGT. The CDR3 is made up of 15 amino acids. The J segment lost 4 bases and the V segment lost 5 bases, leaving 10 bases of the junction unmatched. For the CDR3, the DNA is TGTGCCAGCAGTGGGCTCACGGGACTAATAGAGACCCAGTACTTC. Its protein product is CASSGLTGLIETQYF.

The table lists this clone with a count of one. The chain employs TRBV6-2 or TRBV6-3 and TRBJ1-2; 7 nucleotides line up with TRBD1. Looked up from germline, CDR1 is MNHEY and CDR2 is SVGEGT. V was pared by 0 bases and J by 7 bases, with 5 bases of the junction left unmatched. The CDR3 loop spans 14 amino acids. DNA for the CDR3: TGTGCCAGCAGTTACTCGAGTAGGGGGCTTGGCTACACCTTC. Its translation is CASSYSSRGLGYTF.

V usage is TRBV23-1 and J usage is TRBJ1-6, with TRBD1 matching over 12 bases. TRBV23-1 is an ORF; its function is uncertain. V gave up 3 bases and J gave up 9 bases; unmatched junction bases: 12. The CDR3 loop spans 18 amino acids. The CDR3 spells CASSHPPRDRGRGSPLHF. CDR3 sequence (DNA): TGCGCCAGCAGTCACCCCCCCCGGGACAGGGGGCGCGGTTCACCCCTCCACTTT.

The chain couples TRBV5-5 to TRBJ2-1, with TRBD2 identical over 14 bases. Germline V gene data show CDR1 as SGHKS and CDR2 as YYEKEE (reference sequence). The CDR3 loop spans 16 amino acids. The trim removed 4 bases at V and 14 bases at J, leaving 14 bases unmatched. The CDR3 DNA sequence: TGTGCCAGCAGCCCGTCGGGACTAGCGGGGGCGGCTGCGGAGTTCTTC. The encoded protein is CASSPSGLAGAAAEFF.

V is TRBV11-2 and J is TRBJ1-4; TRBD1 agrees at 7 bases. Losses at the gene ends were 5 bases for V and 5 bases for J; bases not matched to a gene: 8. CDR1 SGHAT and CDR2 FQNNGV come from the germline V gene. There are 15 residues in the CDR3. CDR3 nucleotides: TGTGCCAGCAGCCCTACAGGGGTCGGGAATGAAAAACTGTTTTTT. It translates to CASSPTGVGNEKLFF.

This chain uses TRBV5-8 with TRBJ1-5; 8 bases are a match to TRBD1. V lost 4 bases and J lost 3; bases outside the gene matches: 18. The germline V gene has CDR1 SGHTS and CDR2 YDEGEE. The CDR3 loop spans 19 amino acids. The CDR3 protein is CASSEEVSGTGLHNQPQHF. CDR3 nucleotides: TGTGCCAGCAGCGAGGAGGTGTCTGGGACAGGTTTGCACAATCAGCCCCAGCATTTT. Drawing the rest from reference TRBV5-8 and TRBJ1-5, the complete variable domain is EAGVTQSPTHLIKTRGQQATLRCSPISGHTSVYWYQQALGLGLQFLLWYDEGEERNRGNFPPRFSGRQFPNYSSELNVNALELEDSALYLCASSEEVSGTGLHNQPQHFGDGTRLSIL.

The chain combines TRBV5-1 with TRBJ2-5; no definite D call. CDR1 is SGHRS and CDR2 is YFSETQ in the germline V gene. Trimming took off 0 bases at V and 2 bases at J, with 8 bases between the two ends. This CDR3 has 14 amino acids. CDR3 DNA: TGCGCCAGCAGCTTGGAGAACGGTCAAGAGACCCAGTACTTC. It translates to CASSLENGQETQYF.

V gene TRBV10-3 combines with J gene TRBJ2-1; TRBD2 agrees at 8 bases. Unmatched junction bases numbered 11, after V lost 0 bases and J lost 10 bases. Germline V lookup: CDR1 ENHRY, CDR2 SYGVKD. The CDR3 is 16 amino acids. The CDR3 bases are TGTGCCATCAGTGAGTCTGGAACTAGCGGCCCTAGGGAGCAGTTCTTC. Encoded protein: CAISESGTSGPREQFF.

The chain combines TRBV3-1 (or the pseudogene TRBV3-2) with TRBJ2-7, with TRBD1 identical over 10 bases. The CDR3 has 16 amino acids. Per the germline V gene, CDR1 is LGHDT and CDR2 is YNNKEL (reference sequence). V was clipped by 3 bases and J by 7 bases; unmatched bases: 12. CDR3 in DNA: TGTGCCAGCAGCCAGGCCCTTGGGACAGGGGCTGGGGAGCAGTACTTC. Its translation is CASSQALGTGAGEQYF.